What follows are 26 T cell receptor beta chains derived from one specimen sequenced in a study of response to subunit inactivated influenza vaccine. One entry per CDR3 protein, called by TCRdb with MiXCR from the RT-PCR reads. The top ten clones hold 5.5% to 7% of a sample with about 700,000 distinct CDR3 sequences, approximately 15% of them seen once. The sequencing used PBMCs from blood, collected approximately 15 days before vaccination. These TCRs come from a man in his fifties who received an inactivated influenza vaccine.

V and J are TRBV30 and TRBJ2-3; D call uncertain. There are 11 residues in the CDR3. V lost 0 bases and J 6 bases, leaving 4 bases between the germline ends. The germline V gene has CDR1 GTSNPN and CDR2 SVGIG (reference sequence). CDR3 loop: CAWSVRDTQYF. CDR3 in DNA: TGTGCCTGGAGTGTACGGGATACGCAGTATTTT.

The chain couples TRBV20-1 to TRBJ2-3; 9 nucleotides align to TRBD2. From germline, CDR1 is DFQATT and CDR2 SNEGSKA (reference sequence). CDR3 length: 14 amino acids. Trimming at V came to 1 base and at J to 6 bases, leaving 5 bases not matched to a gene. The CDR3 region is CSARVAGGRDTQYF. The CDR3 DNA reads TGCAGTGCTAGAGTTGCGGGGGGGCGGGATACGCAGTATTTT.

The sample holds many counts of this clonotype. The chain carries TRBV14 and TRBJ2-2, with D perhaps matching TRBD1 (5 bases). The ends were cut back, 0 bases at V and 3 bases at J, with 14 bases in the middle. The CDR3 has 17 amino acids. Looked up from germline, CDR1 is SGHDN and CDR2 is FVKESK. CDR3 residues: CASSQDLWQGHTGELFF. In nucleotides, the CDR3 is TGTGCCAGCAGCCAAGATCTCTGGCAGGGTCACACCGGGGAGCTGTTTTTT.

This clonotype showed up just a few times. CDR3 residues: CASSPEGGKRGGSGEQFF. The CDR3 DNA follows: TGTGCCAGCAGCCCCGAAGGGGGTAAGCGGGGGGGATCTGGTGAGCAGTTCTTC. The V call is TRBV4-2, the J call TRBJ2-1, with 10 bases aligning to TRBD2. CDR1 LGHNA and CDR2 YNFKEQ come from the germline V gene. The junction had 18 bases not matched to a gene; V was cut back by 4 bases and J by 9 bases. This CDR3 spans 18 amino acids.

The J gene is TRBJ2-1, the V gene TRBV24-1, with 7 bases lining up with TRBD2. This CDR3 is 15 amino acids long. Looked up from germline, CDR1 is KGHDR and CDR2 is SFDVKD. V trimming: 3 bases; J trimming: 4 bases; junction bases outside the gene matches: 5. The CDR3 coding sequence is TGTGCCACCAGTGATCAAAGCGGGATGTACAATGAGCAGTTCTTC. This encodes CATSDQSGMYNEQFF.

The rearrangement links TRBV7-9 to TRBJ1-5, with TRBD1 matching over 10 bases. The V segment lost 3 bases and the J segment 5 bases; nucleotides outside the gene matches: 4. The CDR3 extends over 15 amino acids. Germline-derived CDR1 and CDR2 are SEHNR and FQNEAQ (reference sequence). The CDR3 protein is CASSLDRGYDQPQHF. In DNA form, the CDR3 reads TGTGCCAGCAGCTTGGACAGGGGGTATGATCAGCCCCAGCATTTT.

This clonotype was observed a few times. The J gene is TRBJ2-1, the V gene TRBV20-1; tentatively, D is TRBD2 (5 bases). The CDR3 loop spans 12 amino acids. Trimming left V 6 bases short and J 6 bases short, with 12 bases between. Looked up from germline, CDR1 is DFQATT and CDR2 is SNEGSKA (reference sequence). The CDR3 bases are TGCAGTGCCGAAGGACTTGCCAATGAGCAGTTCTTC. Amino acids: CSAEGLANEQFF.

V usage is TRBV4-1 and J usage is TRBJ1-2, with D tentatively TRBD1 (6 bases). The germline V gene has CDR1 MGHRA and CDR2 YSYEKL. V was trimmed by 3 bases and J by 7 bases, leaving 18 bases between them. The CDR3 consists of 15 residues. The CDR3 nucleotides are TGCGCCAGCAGCCAGGGAGGAGGGGGATCTGGTGGCTACACCTTC. Amino acid sequence: CASSQGGGGSGGYTF.

The genes are TRBV12-3 or TRBV12-4 and TRBJ2-3; the D is unclear. The CDR3 covers 12 residues. V dropped 5 bases and J dropped 9 bases, with 12 bases sitting between them. CDR3 in amino acids: CASSPDSKTQYF. CDR3 in DNA: TGTGCCAGCAGTCCAGACTCTAAGACGCAGTATTTT.

This rearrangement joins TRBV6-1 to TRBJ2-5; weak D call: TRBD1 (6 bases). Deletions cut 6 bases from V and 2 bases from J, with 10 bases between. Germline loops: CDR1 MNHNS, CDR2 SASEGT. The CDR3 has 13 amino acids. The DNA for the CDR3 is TGTGCCAGCAGGGGGGACAATCAAGAGACCCAGTACTTC. This gives the protein CASRGDNQETQYF.

This clonotype was detected a few times. V gene TRBV18 combines with J gene TRBJ1-6; tentative D call: TRBD1 (5 bases). V lost 4 bases, J lost 4 bases, and 14 bases lay in between. The CDR3 contains 16 residues. Germline V gene data show CDR1 as KGHSH and CDR2 as LQKENI. CDR3 DNA: TGTGCCAGCTCACTCCACAGGACGGGGTATAATTCACCCCTCCACTTT. Translating it yields CASSLHRTGYNSPLHF.

This clonotype was counted only a few times. The rearrangement joins TRBV20-1 to TRBJ2-7, with D possibly TRBD2 on 7 matching bases. This CDR3 is built from 16 residues. V was trimmed by 5 bases and J by 0 bases, leaving 20 bases between them. Germline CDR1 DFQATT, CDR2 SNEGSKA (reference sequence). For the CDR3, the DNA is TGCAGTGCTGGGGCCAGTGGCGGGGGCCCCTCCTACGAGCAGTACTTC. As protein: CSAGASGGGPSYEQYF.

This clonotype was observed a handful of times. V gene TRBV20-1 combines with J gene TRBJ2-1; 7 nucleotides match TRBD1. There are 13 residues in the CDR3. The junction had 3 bases not matched to a gene; V was cut back by 3 bases and J by 4 bases. Germline CDR1 and CDR2: DFQATT and SNEGSKA (reference sequence). CDR3 DNA sequence: TGCAGTGCTAGGTGGGACAGATACAATGAGCAGTTCTTC. It is translated as CSARWDRYNEQFF.

This clonotype came up a few times. The chain carries TRBV10-3 and TRBJ1-6; D perhaps matches TRBD1 (6 bases). CDR1 and CDR2 (germline): ENHRY, SYGVKD. This CDR3 comprises 14 residues. With 3 bases removed from V and 7 bases from J, the gap between germline ends came to 10 bases. The CDR3: CAISDRGLNSPLHF. The CDR3 bases are TGTGCCATCAGTGATCGGGGGCTGAATTCACCCCTCCACTTT.

This clonotype was observed a handful of times. This chain connects TRBV5-1 to TRBJ1-4, with D possibly being TRBD1 (5 bases). This CDR3 spans 15 amino acids. Germline lookup yields CDR1 SGHRS and CDR2 YFSETQ. V gave up 4 bases and J gave up 6 bases, with 16 bases separating them. The CDR3 nucleotides read TGCGCCAGCAGCCCGACGGGGGGTAGGCATGAAAAACTGTTTTTT. Its protein is CASSPTGGRHEKLFF.

This clonotype was detected ten times or more. This chain links TRBV28 with TRBJ2-1; 7 positions agree with TRBD1. From germline, CDR1 is MDHEN and CDR2 SYDVKM. The CDR3 runs 13 residues. Germline trimming cut 7 bases from V and 6 bases from J; bases unmatched to any gene: 6. Here the CDR3 reads CASKQGPTNEQFF. CDR3 in DNA: TGTGCCAGCAAACAGGGGCCTACCAATGAGCAGTTCTTC.

This clonotype came up a few times. The chain employs TRBV25-1 and TRBJ2-4; TRBD1 aligns across 9 bases. CDR3 length: 13 amino acids. Germline V CDR1 and CDR2: MGHDK, SYGVNS. J was trimmed by 6 bases and V by 4 bases; bases with no gene match: 1. The CDR3 loop is CASSVTGGNIQYF. In nucleotides, the CDR3 is TGTGCCAGCAGTGTGACAGGGGGAAACATTCAGTACTTC. Supplemented by reference TRBV25-1 and TRBJ2-4, the full variable domain reads EADIYQTPRYLVIGTGKKITLECSQTMGHDKMYWYQQDPGMELHLIHYSYGVNSTEKGDLSSESTVSRIRTEHFPLTLESARPSHTSQYLCASSVTGGNIQYFGAGTRLSVL.

V gene TRBV25-1 combines with J gene TRBJ1-1; D remains ambiguous. Trimming shortened V by 3 bases and J by 7 bases, and 6 bases separated the two germline ends. Germline loops: CDR1 MGHDK, CDR2 SYGVNS. The CDR3 has 11 residues. The DNA of the CDR3 is TGTGCCAGCAGTGAGGGGTATGAAGCTTTCTTT. Its translation is CASSEGYEAFF.

V usage is TRBV12-3 or TRBV12-4 and J usage is TRBJ2-3, with D possibly called TRBD1 or TRBD2 (5 bases each). V was shortened by 4 bases and J by 2 bases, with 16 bases between the two germline ends. The CDR3 covers 16 residues. The chain's CDR3 is CASSSPAGGNTDTQYF. The CDR3 DNA reads TGTGCCAGCAGTTCCCCCGCTGGGGGAAACACAGATACGCAGTATTTT.

The genes are TRBV2 and TRBJ2-3, with D possibly TRBD2 on 7 matching bases. CDR1 is SNHLY and CDR2 is FYNNEI in the germline V gene. The CDR3 contains 14 residues. V lost 7 bases, J lost 5 bases, and 16 bases lay in between. The CDR3 spells CASKVGGRVDTQYF. The CDR3, as DNA: TGTGCCAGCAAGGTGGGGGGGCGTGTAGATACGCAGTATTTT.

This clonotype came up a few times. This rearrangement joins TRBV29-1 to TRBJ2-2, with a possible D match to TRBD1 (6 bases). Per germline, CDR1 SQVTM and CDR2 ANQGSEA. V gave up 7 bases and J gave up 4 bases, with 13 bases separating them. The CDR3 extends over 13 amino acids. The CDR3, as DNA: TGCAGCGCAGATGGGGGCAGCACCGGGGAGCTGTTTTTT. Its translation: CSADGGSTGELFF.

V is TRBV20-1 and J is TRBJ2-5; 10 bases are shared with TRBD1. V shed 6 bases, J shed 7 bases, and the junction held 11 bases outside the gene matches. CDR1 and CDR2 from the germline V gene are DFQATT and SNEGSKA (reference sequence). The CDR3 spans 14 residues. CDR3 coding DNA: TGCAGTGCAAGGACAAGGGACAGGGGTGCGACCCAGTACTTC. Translation: CSARTRDRGATQYF.

A few counts support this clonotype. This sequence joins TRBV11-2 and TRBJ2-7; D perhaps matches TRBD2 (6 bases). CDR1 is SGHAT, CDR2 FQNNGV, per germline. V shed 1 base and J shed 0 bases, with 10 bases lying between them. The CDR3 runs to 15 residues. In DNA form, the CDR3 reads TGTGCCAGCAGCTTAGCGGGAGTGAACTCCTACGAGCAGTACTTC. Its translation: CASSLAGVNSYEQYF.

The chain couples TRBV20-1 to TRBJ2-5; 7 bases match TRBD1. The trim removed 1 base at V and 4 bases at J, leaving 6 bases unmatched. Germline V gene lookup returns CDR1 DFQATT and CDR2 SNEGSKA (reference sequence). The CDR3 length is 14 residues. The CDR3 DNA reads as TGCAGTGCTAGAGTGCCAGGGGGATTAGAGACCCAGTACTTC. Its translation is CSARVPGGLETQYF.

A few counts support this clonotype. V and J are TRBV5-4 and TRBJ2-3; 11 bases are a match to TRBD2. Per germline, CDR1 SGHNT and CDR2 YYREEE (reference sequence). The CDR3 is 20 amino acids. Trimming cost V 1 base and J 4 bases; bases outside gene matches: 17. The CDR3 DNA reads TGTGCCAGCAGCTTGAGATTTGGAGCTAGCGGGAGGAGTTTGGCAGATACGCAGTATTTT. Translating gives CASSLRFGASGRSLADTQYF.

This clonotype occurred a few times. The gene calls are TRBV24-1 and TRBJ2-1, with a weak D call TRBD1 (7 bases). There are 16 residues in the CDR3. The germline V and J ends were trimmed by 4 bases and 7 bases, with 19 bases remaining between them. Germline V gene sequence: CDR1 KGHDR, CDR2 SFDVKD. CDR3 in amino acids: CATSDPTGTFRNEQFF. CDR3 bases: TGTGCCACCAGTGACCCGACAGGGACTTTCCGGAATGAGCAGTTCTTC.